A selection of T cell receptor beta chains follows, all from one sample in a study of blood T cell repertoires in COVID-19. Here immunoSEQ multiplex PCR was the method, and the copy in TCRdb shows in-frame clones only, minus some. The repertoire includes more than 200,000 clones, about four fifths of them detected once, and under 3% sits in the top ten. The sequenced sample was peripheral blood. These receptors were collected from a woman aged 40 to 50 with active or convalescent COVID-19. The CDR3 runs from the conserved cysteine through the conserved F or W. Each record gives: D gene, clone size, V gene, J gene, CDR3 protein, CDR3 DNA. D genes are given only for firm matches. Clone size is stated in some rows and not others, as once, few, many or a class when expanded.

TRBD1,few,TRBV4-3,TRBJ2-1,CASSQGKGQGANEQFF,TGCGCCAGCAGCCAAGGAAAGGGACAGGGGGCGAATGAGCAGTTCTTC
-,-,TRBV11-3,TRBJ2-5,CASSLDKRGRRVETQYF,TGTGCCAGCAGCTTAGATAAACGGGGGAGGAGGGTGGAGACCCAGTACTTC
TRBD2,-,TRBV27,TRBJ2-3,CASSFLGGGTDTQYF,TGTGCCAGCAGTTTTCTTGGGGGGGGCACAGATACGCAGTATTTT
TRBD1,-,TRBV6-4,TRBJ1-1,CASRQGGMNTEAFF,TGTGCCAGCAGACAGGGGGGAATGAACACTGAAGCTTTCTTT
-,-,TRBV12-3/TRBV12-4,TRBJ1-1,CASRRRSEAFF,TGTGCCAGCAGACGAAGGAGTGAAGCTTTCTTT
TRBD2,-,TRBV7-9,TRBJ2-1,CASSLPTSGSLNNEQFF,TGTGCCAGCAGCTTACCGACTAGCGGGAGCTTAAACAATGAGCAGTTCTTC
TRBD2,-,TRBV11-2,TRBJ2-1,CASSSRITSGGASVNEQFF,TGTGCCAGCAGCTCTAGAATTACTAGCGGGGGGGCCTCGGTCAATGAGCAGTTCTTC
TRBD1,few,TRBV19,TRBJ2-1,CASSSRGQENNEQFF,TGTGCCAGTAGTTCAAGGGGACAGGAGAACAATGAGCAGTTCTTC
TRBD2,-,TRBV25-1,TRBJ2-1,CASSELGGTYNEQFF,TGTGCCAGCAGTGAATTGGGGGGGACCTACAATGAGCAGTTCTTC
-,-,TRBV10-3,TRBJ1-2,CAISESTTDDNYGYTF,TGTGCCATCAGTGAGTCGACAACAGACGATAACTATGGCTACACCTTC
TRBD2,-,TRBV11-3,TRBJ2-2,CASSFKGGGDGGELFF,TGTGCCAGCAGCTTTAAAGGCGGGGGGGATGGCGGGGAGCTGTTTTTT
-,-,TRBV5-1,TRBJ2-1,CASSLGPGLPHEQFF,TGCGCCAGCAGCTTGGGTCCGGGACTTCCCCATGAGCAGTTCTTC
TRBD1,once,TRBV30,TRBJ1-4,CAWNEGTGAEKLFF,TGTGCCTGGAACGAAGGGACAGGAGCGGAAAAACTGTTTTTT
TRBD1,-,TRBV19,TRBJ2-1,CASSIGTGLRLRQFF,TGTGCCAGTAGTATCGGGACAGGCCTACGGTTGCGGCAGTTCTTC
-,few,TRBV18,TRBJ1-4,CASSPLQGDEKLFF,TGTGCCAGCTCACCTCTTCAGGGTGACGAAAAACTGTTTTTT
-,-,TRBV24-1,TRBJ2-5,CATSGAGTVETQYF,TGTGCCACCAGTGGGGCGGGAACCGTGGAGACCCAGTACTTC
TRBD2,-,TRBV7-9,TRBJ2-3,CASSRGTSGSTDTQYF,TGTGCCAGCAGCCGCGGGACTAGCGGAAGCACAGATACGCAGTATTTT
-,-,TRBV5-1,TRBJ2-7,CASSLPAVYEQYF,TGCGCCAGCAGCTTGCCGGCGGTCTACGAGCAGTACTTC
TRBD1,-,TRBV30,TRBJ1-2,CAWSVGLTGGKNGYTF,TGTGCCTGGAGTGTGGGGCTAACAGGGGGCAAAAATGGCTACACCTTC
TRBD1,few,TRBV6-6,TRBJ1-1,CASSPPRQGTTEAFF,TGTGCCAGCAGCCCCCCGCGACAGGGGACCACTGAAGCTTTCTTT
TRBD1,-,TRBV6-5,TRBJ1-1,CASSYQPDVDRGEAFF,TGTGCCAGCAGTTACCAACCCGACGTGGACAGGGGTGAAGCTTTCTTT
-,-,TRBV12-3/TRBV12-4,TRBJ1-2,CASTWASNYGYTF,TGTGCCAGCACCTGGGCTTCTAACTATGGCTACACCTTC
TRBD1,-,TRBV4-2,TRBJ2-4,CASSQDRGQGAVIQYF,TGTGCCAGCAGCCAAGATCGGGGACAGGGGGCGGTCATTCAGTACTTC
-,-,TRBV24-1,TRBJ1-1,CATSVGAEAFF,TGTGCCACCAGTGTAGGGGCTGAAGCTTTCTTT
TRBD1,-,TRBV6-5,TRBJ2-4,CASSRDRDGKNIQYF,TGTGCCAGCAGTAGGGACAGGGATGGCAAAAACATTCAGTACTTC
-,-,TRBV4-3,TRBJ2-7,CASSQQKGREQYF,TGCGCCAGCAGCCAGCAAAAGGGGCGCGAGCAGTACTTC
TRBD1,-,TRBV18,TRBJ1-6,CASSAATGADSPLHF,TGTGCCAGCTCAGCCGCGACAGGGGCGGATTCACCCCTCCACTTT
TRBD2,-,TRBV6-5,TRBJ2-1,CASSLSTSGRVKQFF,TGTGCCAGCAGCTTGTCGACTAGCGGGAGGGTTAAGCAGTTCTTC
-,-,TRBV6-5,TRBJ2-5,CASSYPPGAGQETQYF,TGTGCCAGCAGTTACCCCCCAGGGGCAGGTCAAGAGACCCAGTACTTC
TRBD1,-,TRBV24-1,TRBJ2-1,CATGDRQKGSYNEQFF,TGTGCCACCGGGGACAGGCAAAAGGGGTCCTACAATGAGCAGTTCTTC
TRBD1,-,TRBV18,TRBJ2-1,CASSSLGQGSNEQFF,TGTGCCAGCTCATCACTCGGACAGGGTTCGAATGAGCAGTTCTTC
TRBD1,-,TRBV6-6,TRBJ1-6,CASSPPPGGSPLHF,TGTGCCAGCAGCCCCCCCCCAGGGGGATCACCCCTCCACTTT
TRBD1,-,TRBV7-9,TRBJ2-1,CASSSEGTGWTEQFF,TGTGCCAGCAGCTCAGAGGGGACAGGGTGGACTGAGCAGTTCTTC
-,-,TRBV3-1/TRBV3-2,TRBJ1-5,CASSQDSQGYQPQHF,TGTGCCAGCAGCCAAGATAGCCAGGGGTATCAGCCCCAGCATTTT
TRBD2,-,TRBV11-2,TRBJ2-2,CASSSLAENTGELFF,TGTGCCAGCAGTTCACTAGCGGAGAACACCGGGGAGCTGTTTTTT
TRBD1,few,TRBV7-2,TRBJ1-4,CASSRTGSDEKLFF,TGTGCCAGCAGCCGGACAGGGAGTGATGAAAAACTGTTTTTT
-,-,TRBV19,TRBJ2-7,CASSIKAQGYEQYF,TGTGCCAGTAGTATCAAGGCACAGGGCTACGAGCAGTACTTC